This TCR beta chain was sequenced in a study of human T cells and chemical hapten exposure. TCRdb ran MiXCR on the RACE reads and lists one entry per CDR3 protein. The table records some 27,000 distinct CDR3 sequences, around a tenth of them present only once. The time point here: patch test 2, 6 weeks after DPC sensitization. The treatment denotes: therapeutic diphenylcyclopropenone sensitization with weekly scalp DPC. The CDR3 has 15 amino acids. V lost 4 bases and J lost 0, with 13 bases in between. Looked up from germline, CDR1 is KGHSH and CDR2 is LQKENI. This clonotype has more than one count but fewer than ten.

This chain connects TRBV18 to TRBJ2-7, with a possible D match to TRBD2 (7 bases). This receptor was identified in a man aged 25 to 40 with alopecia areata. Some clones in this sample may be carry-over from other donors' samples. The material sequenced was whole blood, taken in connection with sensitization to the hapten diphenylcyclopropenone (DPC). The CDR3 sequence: CASSQGGGYSYEQYF. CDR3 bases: TGTGCCAGCTCACAGGGAGGGGGTTACTCCTACGAGCAGTACTTC.